This entry describes one TCR beta chain. The data are from a study of blood T cell repertoires in COVID-19. The protocol was immunoSEQ multiplex PCR, while the TCRdb copy is restricted to in-frame clones and leaves out a portion. Here the sample spans fewer than 450,000 clones, about 88% being singletons. The CDR3 spans 16 residues. Germline CDR1 reads MGHRA; CDR2 reads YSYEKL. V was trimmed by 0 bases and J by 5 bases, leaving 13 bases between them. The sample taken for sequencing was PBMCs or T cells enriched from blood (not recorded which). The TCR comes from a woman aged 30 to 39 who had recovered from COVID-19. V and J are TRBV4-1 and TRBJ1-4; TRBD1 is a possible D gene (6 bases). CDR3 amino acids: CASSQDRGRGNEKLFF. In DNA, the CDR3 is TGCGCCAGCAGCCAAGATAGAGGCAGGGGAAATGAAAAACTGTTTTTT.